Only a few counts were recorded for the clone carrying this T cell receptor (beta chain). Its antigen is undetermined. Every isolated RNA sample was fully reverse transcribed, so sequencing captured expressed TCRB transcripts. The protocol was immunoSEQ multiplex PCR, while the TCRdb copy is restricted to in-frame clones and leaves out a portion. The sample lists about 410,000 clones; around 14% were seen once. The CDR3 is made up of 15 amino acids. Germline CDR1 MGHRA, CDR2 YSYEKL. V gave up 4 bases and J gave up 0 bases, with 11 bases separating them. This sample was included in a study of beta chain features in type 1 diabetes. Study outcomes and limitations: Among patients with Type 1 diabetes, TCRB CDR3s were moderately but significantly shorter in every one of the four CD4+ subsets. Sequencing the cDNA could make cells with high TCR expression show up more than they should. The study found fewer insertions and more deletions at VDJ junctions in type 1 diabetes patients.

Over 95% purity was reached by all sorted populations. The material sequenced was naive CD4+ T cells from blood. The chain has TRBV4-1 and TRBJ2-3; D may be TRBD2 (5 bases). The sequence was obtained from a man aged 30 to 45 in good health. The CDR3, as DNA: TGCGCCAGCAGCCTCTTAGCGTTTAGCACAGATACGCAGTATTTT. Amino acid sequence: CASSLLAFSTDTQYF.